The 27 T cell receptor beta chains given below trace back to one sample, sequenced in a study of cytomegalovirus exposure and HLA in healthy donors. The protocol was immunoSEQ multiplex PCR, while the TCRdb copy is restricted to in-frame clones and leaves out a portion. The table shows some 120,000 clones, with 70% to 90% occurring only once. Sequenced sample: PBMCs. The receptors derive from a woman aged 18-29 years in good health and CMV-seronegative.

This chain connects TRBV4-2 to TRBJ1-1, with D perhaps TRBD1 (5 bases). Germline loops: CDR1 LGHNA, CDR2 YNFKEQ. Trimming took off 0 bases at V and 5 bases at J, with 10 bases between the two ends. The CDR3 totals 14 residues. The CDR3 nucleotides are TGTGCCAGCAGCCAAGAGACCAGGGTAACTGAAGCTTTCTTT. Amino acids: CASSQETRVTEAFF.

V usage is TRBV10-1 and J usage is TRBJ1-1; D is uncertain. This CDR3 contains 13 residues. V gave up 5 bases and J gave up 3 bases, with 10 bases separating them. In germline, CDR1 is WNHNN, CDR2 SYGVQD (reference sequence). CDR3 nucleotides: TGCGCCAGCAGTAAGAGGCGCGACACTGAAGCTTTCTTT. Translating gives CASSKRRDTEAFF.

This clone was detected once. This chain links TRBV7-9 with TRBJ2-7, with D perhaps TRBD1 (6 bases). V was cut by 4 bases and J by 7 bases, with 14 bases left in between. This CDR3 comprises 13 residues. The germline gives CDR1 SEHNR, CDR2 FQNEAQ (reference sequence). CDR3 coding DNA: TGTGCCAGCAGCTACAGGGTTTCGGGAGAGCAGTACTTC. Encoded protein: CASSYRVSGEQYF.

The chain has TRBV15 and TRBJ2-2; TRBD1 might be the D (5 bases). This CDR3 has 15 amino acids. Germline V gene data show CDR1 as LNHNV and CDR2 as YYDKDF (reference sequence). Trimming took 4 bases from V and 4 from J, leaving 13 bases between them. The CDR3 nucleotides are TGTGCCACCAGCACGCGCGACAGTAGCACCGGGGAGCTGTTTTTT. This gives the protein CATSTRDSSTGELFF.

The chain links TRBV5-4 to TRBJ1-1, with 8 bases matching TRBD1. The V segment lost 4 bases and the J segment 3 bases; nucleotides outside the gene matches: 5. The V gene's germline CDR1 is SGHNT and CDR2 YYREEE (reference sequence). This CDR3 spans 14 amino acids. The CDR3 DNA sequence: TGTGCCAGCAGCAGTTACAGGGGGGACACTGAAGCTTTCTTT. Translation: CASSSYRGDTEAFF.

The rearrangement uses TRBV9 and TRBJ2-7; 8 nucleotides agree with TRBD1. Germline trimming cut 4 bases from V and 5 bases from J; bases unmatched to any gene: 2. Germline assignment: CDR1 SGDLS and CDR2 YYNGEE. This CDR3 is 12 amino acids long. In DNA form, the CDR3 reads TGTGCCAGCAGCCAACAGGGGGACGAGCAGTACTTC. Protein: CASSQQGDEQYF.

The rearrangement links TRBV14 to TRBJ2-1; 8 bases agree with TRBD2. V lost 5 bases and J lost 3; bases outside the gene matches: 12. Germline CDR1 reads SGHDN; CDR2 reads FVKESK. The CDR3 runs 17 residues. CDR3 amino acids: CASSGPIKLADYNEQFF. CDR3 coding DNA: TGTGCCAGCAGCGGCCCGATCAAACTAGCGGACTACAATGAGCAGTTCTTC.

This clone was detected only once. The V gene is TRBV6-5, the J gene TRBJ1-2; perhaps TRBD1 as D (6 bases). V shed 6 bases and J shed 6 bases, with 11 bases lying between them. Germline CDR1 and CDR2: MNHEY and SVGAGI. This CDR3 has 12 residues. CDR3: CASSETGHGYTF. The CDR3 nucleotides are TGTGCCAGCAGCGAAACAGGGCATGGCTACACCTTC.

V and J are TRBV19 and TRBJ2-2; D might be TRBD1 (5 bases). Deletions cut 7 bases from V and 0 bases from J, with 12 bases between. Germline lookup yields CDR1 LNHDA and CDR2 SQIVND (reference sequence). CDR3 length: 15 amino acids. The CDR3 DNA reads as TGTGCCAGTAAGGGTGGGGCCGCGAACACCGGGGAGCTGTTTTTT. Its protein is CASKGGAANTGELFF.

The chain has TRBV29-1 and TRBJ2-7; D gene unclear. This CDR3 is 13 amino acids long. CDR1 is SQVTM and CDR2 is ANQGSEA in the germline V gene. Trimming took off 5 bases at V and 2 bases at J, with 13 bases between the two ends. CDR3 loop: CSVQTRLTYEQYF. CDR3 sequence (DNA): TGCAGCGTTCAAACCAGGCTGACCTACGAGCAGTACTTC.

The CDR3 region is CASRGLAGVNYNEQFF. DNA for the CDR3: TGTGCCAGCCGGGGACTAGCGGGAGTAAACTACAATGAGCAGTTCTTC. J is TRBJ2-1 and V is TRBV27, with 14 nucleotides matching TRBD2. The germline V gene encodes CDR1 MNHEY and CDR2 SMNVEV (reference sequence). The CDR3 consists of 16 residues. J gave up 3 bases and V 8 bases, and 6 bases lay outside the gene matches.

The CDR3 is CASSVVPSTINEQFF. CDR3 nucleotide sequence: TGTGCCAGCAGCGTGGTGCCCTCTACGATCAATGAGCAGTTCTTC. The rearrangement links TRBV9 to TRBJ2-1; unclear D gene. Germline V lookup: CDR1 SGDLS, CDR2 YYNGEE. The germline V and J ends were trimmed by 2 bases and 6 bases, with 15 bases remaining between them. The CDR3 has 15 amino acids.

The V call is TRBV28, the J call TRBJ1-2; 8 nucleotides match TRBD1. The CDR3 has 15 residues. Germline V gives CDR1 MDHEN, CDR2 SYDVKM. The ends lost 6 bases at V and 4 bases at J; junction bases unmatched: 10. The CDR3 loop is CASSAPGTGVYGYTF. The CDR3 bases are TGTGCCAGCAGCGCCCCCGGGACAGGAGTCTATGGCTACACCTTC.

V usage is TRBV18 and J usage is TRBJ1-2, with D maybe TRBD1 (6 bases). Trimming pared 5 bases from V and 6 bases from J, leaving 10 bases between. Germline lookup yields CDR1 KGHSH and CDR2 LQKENI. The CDR3 loop spans 12 amino acids. The CDR3 region has the DNA TGTGCCAGCTCAACGAACAGGGATGGCTACACCTTC. It encodes CASSTNRDGYTF.

This sequence joins TRBV19 and TRBJ1-2, with 9 bases aligning to TRBD1. V trimming: 6 bases; J trimming: 8 bases; junction bases outside the gene matches: 10. In germline, CDR1 is LNHDA, CDR2 SQIVND (reference sequence). The CDR3 loop spans 14 amino acids. CDR3 sequence (DNA): TGTGCCAGTAGCCTGTCCCGGGACAGGGACGGCTACACCTTC. Its protein product is CASSLSRDRDGYTF.

The CDR3 protein is CASSRGLALMNEQFF. Written as DNA, the CDR3 is TGTGCCAGCAGTAGGGGACTAGCCCTGATGAATGAGCAGTTCTTC. The chain carries TRBV2 and TRBJ2-1, with TRBD2 matching 9 bases. The trim removed 5 bases at V and 7 bases at J, leaving 9 bases unmatched. CDR1 is SNHLY, CDR2 FYNNEI, per germline. The CDR3 consists of 15 residues.

The chain is built from TRBV9 and TRBJ1-2; TRBD1 agrees at 11 bases. The length of the CDR3 is 19 residues. J lost 0 bases, V lost 0 bases, and 10 bases had no gene match. Germline V gives CDR1 SGDLS, CDR2 YYNGEE. As DNA, the CDR3 is TGTGCCAGCAGCGTAGCTACGTCTGGGACAGGGGGTTCTAACTATGGCTACACCTTC. The encoded protein is CASSVATSGTGGSNYGYTF.

The genes are TRBV27 and TRBJ2-7, with 8 bases identical to TRBD1. The CDR3 runs 16 residues. Trimming removed 5 bases from V and 4 bases from J; junction bases left unmatched: 13. Germline V gene lookup returns CDR1 MNHEY and CDR2 SMNVEV (reference sequence). The CDR3 spells CASSPNPRQGLYEQYF. In DNA, the CDR3 is TGTGCCAGCAGTCCTAATCCCCGACAGGGGCTATACGAGCAGTACTTC.

The genes are TRBV28 and TRBJ2-3, with D unclear. Trimming stripped 5 bases from V and 0 bases from J, with 6 bases between. This CDR3 is built from 13 residues. CDR1 MDHEN and CDR2 SYDVKM come from the germline V gene. The CDR3 loop reads CASSHGSTDTQYF. The DNA for the CDR3 is TGTGCCAGCAGTCACGGTAGCACAGATACGCAGTATTTT.

The chain carries TRBV7-9 and TRBJ2-7; 7 bases fit TRBD1. The CDR3 consists of 15 residues. Trimming cost V 2 bases and J 0 bases; bases outside gene matches: 4. Per germline, CDR1 SEHNR and CDR2 FQNEAQ (reference sequence). The CDR3 sequence: CASSLSAGGSYEQYF. CDR3 sequence (DNA): TGTGCCAGCAGCTTATCGGCAGGGGGCTCCTACGAGCAGTACTTC.

V is TRBV6-1 and J is TRBJ1-1; D is unclear. V dropped 3 bases and J dropped 1 base, with 6 bases sitting between them. This CDR3 spans 13 amino acids. CDR1 and CDR2 from the germline V gene are MNHNS and SASEGT. This chain's CDR3 is CASSDVRNTEAFF. CDR3 DNA sequence: TGTGCCAGCAGTGATGTCAGGAACACTGAAGCTTTCTTT.

The gene calls are TRBV11-2 and TRBJ2-5, with D possibly matching TRBD1 (6 bases). V lost 5 bases and J lost 1, with 11 bases in between. From germline, CDR1 is SGHAT and CDR2 FQNNGV. There are 14 residues in the CDR3. The CDR3 reads CASSPWTAQETQYF. The CDR3 coding sequence is TGTGCCAGCAGCCCCTGGACAGCCCAAGAGACCCAGTACTTC.

The rearrangement joins TRBV27 to TRBJ1-1; D perhaps matches TRBD1 (6 bases). CDR3 length: 16 amino acids. V was clipped by 6 bases and J by 1 base, with 18 bases between them. Germline assignment: CDR1 MNHEY and CDR2 SMNVEV (reference sequence). The CDR3 DNA reads TGTGCCAGCAGATCCGAACCCGGACAGAAGAACACTGAAGCTTTCTTT. Its protein product is CASRSEPGQKNTEAFF.

The chain uses TRBV4-3 and TRBJ2-5, with D possibly being TRBD2 (5 bases). CDR3 length: 13 residues. Germline lookup yields CDR1 LGHNA and CDR2 YSLEER. V dropped 3 bases and J dropped 7 bases, with 12 bases sitting between them. CDR3 region: CASSHHGLRTQYF. The DNA for the CDR3 is TGCGCCAGCAGCCACCACGGACTGCGGACCCAGTACTTC.

This clone was seen only once. V and J are TRBV25-1 and TRBJ2-7; D is perhaps TRBD1 (5 bases). This CDR3 is 16 amino acids long. V gave up 3 bases and J gave up 0 bases, with 15 bases separating them. CDR1 and CDR2 from the germline V gene are MGHDK and SYGVNS. The CDR3: CASSEEMTESSYEQYF. The CDR3 DNA follows: TGTGCCAGCAGTGAGGAGATGACAGAGAGCTCCTACGAGCAGTACTTC.

This clone is a singleton in its sample. J is TRBJ2-1 and V is TRBV30, with D unclear. This CDR3 comprises 14 residues. Germline V gene sequence: CDR1 GTSNPN, CDR2 SVGIG (reference sequence). V shed 2 bases and J shed 2 bases, with 10 bases lying between them. CDR3 in amino acids: CAWSLLETYNEQFF. Here the CDR3 DNA reads TGTGCCTGGAGTTTATTAGAAACCTACAATGAGCAGTTCTTC.

The chain couples TRBV4-2 to TRBJ1-1; D is uncertain. Trimming took 0 bases from V and 0 from J, leaving 5 bases between them. This CDR3 spans 14 amino acids. CDR1 and CDR2 from the germline V gene are LGHNA and YNFKEQ. CDR3 in DNA: TGTGCCAGCAGCCAAGAGGCTCTGAACACTGAAGCTTTCTTT. This encodes CASSQEALNTEAFF.